This TCR beta chain is from a study of cytomegalovirus exposure and HLA in healthy donors. Study-level points and caveats: Analysis was carried out at a later point, and it linked a missense DCLRE1C variant to TCR beta V- and J-gene trimming. Cytomegalovirus-associated TCR beta chains were listed, numbering roughly 150. Later analysis revealed greater clonal expansion in HLA-associated TCR beta chains than in equally common others. Per published reports, the classifier diagnosed cytomegalovirus status with high specificity and sensitivity.

Notes on this clone: Its target is unknown.

The germline V and J ends were trimmed by 7 bases and 3 bases, with 16 bases remaining between them. CDR1 is MNHNS, CDR2 SASEGT, per germline. The CDR3 runs to 14 residues. PCR employed 60 Vbeta and 13 Jbeta primers. Clones were read by immunoSEQ multiplex PCR, and TCRdb kept only the in-frame ones, dropping some. This listing includes approximately 190,000 clones. This receptor was obtained from a man aged 25-45 years in good health and CMV-seronegative. This rearrangement joins TRBV6-1 to TRBJ2-7; TRBD1 is a possible D gene (6 bases). Material: PBMCs. The CDR3 sequence is CASTYDTGCYEQYF. The CDR3 nucleotides are TGTGCCAGCACCTATGACACAGGGTGCTACGAGCAGTACTTC.